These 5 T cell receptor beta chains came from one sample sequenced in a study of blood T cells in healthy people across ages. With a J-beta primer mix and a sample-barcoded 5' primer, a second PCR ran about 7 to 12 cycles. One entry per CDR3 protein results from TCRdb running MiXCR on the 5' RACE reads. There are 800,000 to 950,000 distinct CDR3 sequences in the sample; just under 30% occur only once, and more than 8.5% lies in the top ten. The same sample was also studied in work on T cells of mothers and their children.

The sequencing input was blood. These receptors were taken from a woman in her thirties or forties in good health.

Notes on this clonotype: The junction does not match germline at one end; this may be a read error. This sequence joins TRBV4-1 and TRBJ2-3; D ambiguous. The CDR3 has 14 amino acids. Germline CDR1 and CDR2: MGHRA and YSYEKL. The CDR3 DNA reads TGTGCCAGCAGATGGACCTCAGGAGCAGATACGCAGTATTTT. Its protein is CASRWTSGADTQYF.

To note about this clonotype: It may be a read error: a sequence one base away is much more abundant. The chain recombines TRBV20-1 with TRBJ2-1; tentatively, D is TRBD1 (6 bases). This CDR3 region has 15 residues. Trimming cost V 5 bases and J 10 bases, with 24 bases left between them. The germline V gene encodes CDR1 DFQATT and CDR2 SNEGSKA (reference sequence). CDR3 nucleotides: TGCAGTGCTCCCGCCAGGGGAAAGGGGTTGTACGAGCAGTTCTTC. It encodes CSAPARGKGLYEQFF.

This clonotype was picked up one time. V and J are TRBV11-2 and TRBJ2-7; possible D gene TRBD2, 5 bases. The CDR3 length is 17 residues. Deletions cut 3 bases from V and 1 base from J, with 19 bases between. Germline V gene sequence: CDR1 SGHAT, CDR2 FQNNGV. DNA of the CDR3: TGTGCCAGCAGCTTGGACTCCTTCCACCTTCGGTCCTACGAGCAGTACTTC. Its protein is CASSLDSFHLRSYEQYF.

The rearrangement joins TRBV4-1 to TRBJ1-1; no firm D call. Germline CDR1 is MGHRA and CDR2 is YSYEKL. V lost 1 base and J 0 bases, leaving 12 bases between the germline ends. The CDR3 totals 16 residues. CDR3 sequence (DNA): TGCGCCAGCAGCCAAGGAAGCGGACGGATGAACACTGAAGCTTTCTTT. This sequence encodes CASSQGSGRMNTEAFF.

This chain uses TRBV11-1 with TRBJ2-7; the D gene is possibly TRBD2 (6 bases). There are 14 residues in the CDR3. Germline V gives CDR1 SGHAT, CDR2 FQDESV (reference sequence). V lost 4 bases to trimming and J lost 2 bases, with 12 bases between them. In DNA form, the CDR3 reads TGTGCCAGCAGCTCCGGGGGTCCCCCCTACGAGCAGTACTTC. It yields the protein CASSSGGPPYEQYF. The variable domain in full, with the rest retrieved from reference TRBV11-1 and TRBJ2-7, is EAEVAQSPRYKITEKSQAVAFWCDPISGHATLYWYRQILGQGPELLVQFQDESVVDDSQLPKDRFSAERLKGVDSTLKIQPAELGDSAMYLCASSSGGPPYEQYFGPGTRLTVT.